Listed below are T cell receptor beta chains from one sample, sequenced in a study of CXCR3-negative and CXCR3-positive naive CD8 T cells. TCRdb re-called the 5' RACE reads; one entry per CDR3 protein, DNA not given. The table for this sample gives more than 80,000 distinct CDR3 sequences. The source material was naive CXCR3+ CD8+ T cells from blood. The receptors here all came from a human donor in good health. Some clones in this sample may be carry-over from other donors' samples. Each CDR3 is given with its conserved first and last residue. Each record gives: V gene, J gene, CDR3 protein.

v_call: TRBV29-1; j_call: TRBJ1-1; cdr3_aa: CSVGGYTEAFF
v_call: TRBV19; j_call: TRBJ2-1; cdr3_aa: CASSMMPHQYNEQFF
v_call: TRBV27; j_call: TRBJ2-5; cdr3_aa: CASSLLATHQETQYF
v_call: TRBV6-2/TRBV6-3; j_call: TRBJ2-7; cdr3_aa: CASSLLGRTGIRLEYF
v_call: TRBV11-3; j_call: TRBJ2-4; cdr3_aa: CASSSLGDIQYF
v_call: TRBV29-1; j_call: TRBJ1-5; cdr3_aa: CSVGGGNQPQHF
v_call: TRBV4-3; j_call: TRBJ1-5; cdr3_aa: CASSQDRGMNQPQHF
v_call: TRBV12-3/TRBV12-4; j_call: TRBJ2-1; cdr3_aa: CASTLLSYNEQFF
v_call: TRBV13; j_call: TRBJ2-1; cdr3_aa: CASREAQGVTSGNLYNEQFF
v_call: TRBV12-5; j_call: TRBJ2-3; cdr3_aa: CASRLGGPVDTQYF
v_call: TRBV29-1; j_call: TRBJ2-1; cdr3_aa: CSVLTGGNEQFF
v_call: TRBV28; j_call: TRBJ1-1; cdr3_aa: CASRPVPDSNTEAFF
v_call: TRBV4-1; j_call: TRBJ2-7; cdr3_aa: CASSQDWGSHSYEQYF
v_call: TRBV7-2; j_call: TRBJ1-2; cdr3_aa: CASSLDEPDRRYGYTF
v_call: TRBV9; j_call: TRBJ2-1; cdr3_aa: CASSVATTHNDEQFF
v_call: TRBV24-1; j_call: TRBJ1-2; cdr3_aa: CATSDSKTDRLAGYTF